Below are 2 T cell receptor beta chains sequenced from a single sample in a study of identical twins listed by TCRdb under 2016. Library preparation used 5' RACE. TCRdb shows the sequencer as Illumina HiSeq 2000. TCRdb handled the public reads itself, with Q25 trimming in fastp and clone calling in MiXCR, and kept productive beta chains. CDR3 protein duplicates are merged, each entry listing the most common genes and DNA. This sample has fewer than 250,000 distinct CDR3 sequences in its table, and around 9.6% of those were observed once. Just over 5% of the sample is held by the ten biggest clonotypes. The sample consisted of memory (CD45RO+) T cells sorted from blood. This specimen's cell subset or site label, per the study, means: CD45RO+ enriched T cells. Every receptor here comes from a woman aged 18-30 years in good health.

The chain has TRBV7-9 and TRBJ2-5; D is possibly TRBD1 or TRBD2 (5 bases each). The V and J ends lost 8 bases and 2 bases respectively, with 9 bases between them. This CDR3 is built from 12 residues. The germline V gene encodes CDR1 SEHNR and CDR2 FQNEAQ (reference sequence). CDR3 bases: TGTGCCAGCCGGGGCGATCAAGAGACCCAGTACTTC. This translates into CASRGDQETQYF.

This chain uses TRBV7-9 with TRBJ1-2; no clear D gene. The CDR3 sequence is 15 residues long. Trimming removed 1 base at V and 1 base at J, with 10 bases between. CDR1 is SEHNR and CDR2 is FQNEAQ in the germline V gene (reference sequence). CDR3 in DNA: TGTGCCAGCAGCTTAGGTCGGACGTTTAACTATGGCTACACCTTC. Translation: CASSLGRTFNYGYTF.